This T cell receptor beta chain is drawn from a study of metastatic and nonmetastatic thyroid tumors. The overall study: The study looked at repertoires side by side in blood and in tumor or nodule tissue from malignant and benign thyroid patients. The study, taken as a whole, reports: Reports indicated that malignant thyroid tumors showed significantly higher TCR beta diversity than benign nodules did, in blood and tumor.

Methods used by the authors: Built for papillary thyroid cancer, a distant-metastasis classifier drew on CDR3 differences across clinicopathological groups. With MiXCR, TCRdb called clones anew from the PCR reads. The V and J calls reflect TCRdb's pipeline rather than the authors' work. The data contain tens of thousands of clones, 9.5% to 13% of them singletons. With respect to this clone: Its specificity is not known.

V lost 1 base and J 4 bases, leaving 18 bases between the germline ends. In germline, CDR1 is LGHNA, CDR2 YNFKEQ. This CDR3 has 17 residues. Each patient came to thyroid surgery without any prior treatment (of any kind). This rearrangement joins TRBV4-2 to TRBJ2-3; D is unclear. The sample taken for sequencing was blood. The sequence derives from a male donor with papillary thyroid cancer or a benign thyroid nodule (not recorded which). Some clones in this sample may be carry-over from other donors' samples. The CDR3 DNA follows: TGTGCCAGCAGCCAAGTTCATATGGTATCGGCGTCAGATACGCAGTATTTT. It is translated as CASSQVHMVSASDTQYF.